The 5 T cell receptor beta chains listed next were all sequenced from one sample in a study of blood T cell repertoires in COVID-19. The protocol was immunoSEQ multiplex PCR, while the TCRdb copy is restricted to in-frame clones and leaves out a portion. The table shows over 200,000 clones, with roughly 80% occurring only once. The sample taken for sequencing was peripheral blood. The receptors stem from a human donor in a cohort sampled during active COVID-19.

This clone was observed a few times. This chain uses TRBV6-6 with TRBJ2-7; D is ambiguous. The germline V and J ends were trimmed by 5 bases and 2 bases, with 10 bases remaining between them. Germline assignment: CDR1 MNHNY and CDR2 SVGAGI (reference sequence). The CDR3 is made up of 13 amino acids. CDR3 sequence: CASSREAAYEQYF. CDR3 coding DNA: TGTGCCAGCAGTCGAGAGGCCGCCTACGAGCAGTACTTC.

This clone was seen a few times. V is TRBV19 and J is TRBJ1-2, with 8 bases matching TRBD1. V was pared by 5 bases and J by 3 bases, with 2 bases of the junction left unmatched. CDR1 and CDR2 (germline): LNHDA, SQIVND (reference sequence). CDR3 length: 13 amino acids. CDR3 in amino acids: CASSLQGDYGYTF. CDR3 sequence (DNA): TGTGCCAGTAGTCTACAGGGGGACTATGGCTACACCTTC.

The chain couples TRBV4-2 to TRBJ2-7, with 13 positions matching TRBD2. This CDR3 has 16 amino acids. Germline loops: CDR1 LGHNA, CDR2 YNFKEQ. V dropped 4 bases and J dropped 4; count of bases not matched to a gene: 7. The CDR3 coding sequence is TGTGCCAGCAGCCGGACCGGGACTAGCGGGAAGTACGAGCAGTACTTC. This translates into CASSRTGTSGKYEQYF.

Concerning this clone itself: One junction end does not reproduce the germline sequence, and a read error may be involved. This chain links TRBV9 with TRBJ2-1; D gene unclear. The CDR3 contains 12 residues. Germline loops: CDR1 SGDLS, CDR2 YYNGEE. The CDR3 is CASSVGSGLVVF. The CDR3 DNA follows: TGTGCCAGCAGCGTAGGTTCCGGTCTTGTGGTCTTC.

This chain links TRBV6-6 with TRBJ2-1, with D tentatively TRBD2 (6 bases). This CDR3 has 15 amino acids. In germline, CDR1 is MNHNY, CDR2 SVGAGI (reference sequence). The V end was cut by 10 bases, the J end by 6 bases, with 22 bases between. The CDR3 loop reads CATRVGGTVSNEQFF. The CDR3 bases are TGTGCCACCAGGGTGGGCGGGACGGTCAGCAATGAGCAGTTCTTC.